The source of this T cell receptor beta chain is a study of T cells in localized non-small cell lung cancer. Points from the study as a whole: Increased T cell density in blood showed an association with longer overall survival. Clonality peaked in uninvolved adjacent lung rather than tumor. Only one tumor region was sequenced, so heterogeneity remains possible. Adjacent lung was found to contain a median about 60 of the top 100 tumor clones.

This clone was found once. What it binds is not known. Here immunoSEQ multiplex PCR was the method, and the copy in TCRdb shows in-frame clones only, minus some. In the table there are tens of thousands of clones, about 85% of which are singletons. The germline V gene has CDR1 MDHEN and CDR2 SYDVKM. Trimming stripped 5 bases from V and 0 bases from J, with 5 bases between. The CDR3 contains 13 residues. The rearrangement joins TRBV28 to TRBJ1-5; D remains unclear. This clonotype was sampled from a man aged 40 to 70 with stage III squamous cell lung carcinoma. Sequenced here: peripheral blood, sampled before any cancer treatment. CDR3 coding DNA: TGTGCCAGCAGTCCAGTTAGCAATCAGCCCCAGCATTTT. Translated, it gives CASSPVSNQPQHF.